The present entry profiles one T cell receptor beta chain with its context. This specimen includes other DNA sequences encoding the same CDR3. The sample comes from a study of blood T cell repertoires in COVID-19. Study at large: In each case, the material was cDNA or gDNA derived from T cells, B-cell-depleted T cells, or PBMCs.

Produced via immunoSEQ multiplex PCR; TCRdb's table is partial and in-frame only. The sample comprises some 180,000 clones, 87% of which are singletons, and 20% to 25% rests with the top ten. J was trimmed by 1 base and V by 4 bases; bases with no gene match: 5. The germline V gene has CDR1 MNHEY and CDR2 SVGAGI. The CDR3 is made up of 15 amino acids. The clonotype comes from a man aged 60 to 69 with active or convalescent COVID-19. Sequenced sample: peripheral blood. This rearrangement joins TRBV6-5 to TRBJ2-7; TRBD1 aligns across 9 bases. The CDR3 is CASSSPGQGSYEQYF. CDR3 bases: TGTGCCAGCAGTTCCCCCGGACAGGGGTCCTACGAGCAGTACTTC.